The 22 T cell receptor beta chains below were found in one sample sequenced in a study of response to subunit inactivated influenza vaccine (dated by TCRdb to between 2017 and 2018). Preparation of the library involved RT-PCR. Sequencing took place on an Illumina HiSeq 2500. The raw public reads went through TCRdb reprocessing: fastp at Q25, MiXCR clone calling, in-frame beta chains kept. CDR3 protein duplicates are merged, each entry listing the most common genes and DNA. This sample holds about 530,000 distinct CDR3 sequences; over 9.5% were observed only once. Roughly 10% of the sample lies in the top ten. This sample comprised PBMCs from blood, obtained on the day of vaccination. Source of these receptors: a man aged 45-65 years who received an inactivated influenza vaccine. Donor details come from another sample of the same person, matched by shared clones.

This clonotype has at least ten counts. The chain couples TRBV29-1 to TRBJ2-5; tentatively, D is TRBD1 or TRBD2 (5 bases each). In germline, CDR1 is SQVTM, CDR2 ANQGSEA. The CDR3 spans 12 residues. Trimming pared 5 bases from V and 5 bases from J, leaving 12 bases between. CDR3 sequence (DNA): TGCAGCGTTCATCACGGGACGGAGACCCAGTACTTC. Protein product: CSVHHGTETQYF.

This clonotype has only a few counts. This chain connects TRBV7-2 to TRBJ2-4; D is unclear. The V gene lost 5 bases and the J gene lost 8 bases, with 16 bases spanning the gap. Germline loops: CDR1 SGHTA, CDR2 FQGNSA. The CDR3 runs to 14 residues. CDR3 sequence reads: CASSKDTTLDIQYF. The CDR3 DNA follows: TGTGCCAGCAGCAAGGATACCACCTTGGACATTCAGTACTTC.

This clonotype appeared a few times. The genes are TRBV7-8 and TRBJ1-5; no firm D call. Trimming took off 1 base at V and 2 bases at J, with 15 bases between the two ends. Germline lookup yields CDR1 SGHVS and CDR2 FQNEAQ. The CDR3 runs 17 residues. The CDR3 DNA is TGTGCCAGCAGCTTAGTGGGTAGCAACGGACGCAATCAGCCCCAGCATTTT. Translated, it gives CASSLVGSNGRNQPQHF.

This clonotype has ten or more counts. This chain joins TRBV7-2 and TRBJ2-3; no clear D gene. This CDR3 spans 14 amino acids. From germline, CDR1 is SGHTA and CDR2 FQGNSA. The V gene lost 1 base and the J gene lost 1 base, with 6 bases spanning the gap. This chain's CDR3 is CASSLVRGTDTQYF. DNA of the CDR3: TGTGCCAGCAGCTTAGTTCGGGGCACAGATACGCAGTATTTT.

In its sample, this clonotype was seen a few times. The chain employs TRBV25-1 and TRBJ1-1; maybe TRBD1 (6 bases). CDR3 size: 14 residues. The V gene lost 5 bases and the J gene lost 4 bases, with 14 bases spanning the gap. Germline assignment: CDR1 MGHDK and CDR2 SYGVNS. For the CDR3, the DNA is TGTGCCAGCAGTTCCCCAGGGGCGGCCACTGAAGCTTTCTTT. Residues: CASSSPGAATEAFF.

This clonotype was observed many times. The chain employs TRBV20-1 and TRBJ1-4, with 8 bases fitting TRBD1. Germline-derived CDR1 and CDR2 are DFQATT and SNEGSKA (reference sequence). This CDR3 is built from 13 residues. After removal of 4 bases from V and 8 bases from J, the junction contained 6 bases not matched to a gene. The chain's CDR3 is CSAMDREGEKLFF. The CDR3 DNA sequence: TGCAGTGCTATGGACAGGGAAGGAGAAAAACTGTTTTTT.

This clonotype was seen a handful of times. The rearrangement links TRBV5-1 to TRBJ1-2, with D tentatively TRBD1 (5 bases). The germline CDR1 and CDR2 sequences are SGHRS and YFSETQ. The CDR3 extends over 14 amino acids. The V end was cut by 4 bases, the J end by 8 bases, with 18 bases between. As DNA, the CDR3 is TGCGCCAGCAGCCCTGGCAGGGCACCAGGAGGCTACACCTTC. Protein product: CASSPGRAPGGYTF.

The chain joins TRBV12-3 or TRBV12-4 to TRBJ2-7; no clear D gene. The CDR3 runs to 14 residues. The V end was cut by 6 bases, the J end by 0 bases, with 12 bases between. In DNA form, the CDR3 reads TGTGCCAGCAGCCCCCGGTTCAGCTCCTACGAGCAGTACTTC. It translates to CASSPRFSSYEQYF.

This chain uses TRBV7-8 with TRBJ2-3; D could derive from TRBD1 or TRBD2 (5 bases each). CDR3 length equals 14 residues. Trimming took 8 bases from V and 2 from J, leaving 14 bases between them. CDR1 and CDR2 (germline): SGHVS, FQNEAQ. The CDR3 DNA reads TGTGCCAGCTCGGGACCAAAATTCACAGATACGCAGTATTTT. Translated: CASSGPKFTDTQYF.

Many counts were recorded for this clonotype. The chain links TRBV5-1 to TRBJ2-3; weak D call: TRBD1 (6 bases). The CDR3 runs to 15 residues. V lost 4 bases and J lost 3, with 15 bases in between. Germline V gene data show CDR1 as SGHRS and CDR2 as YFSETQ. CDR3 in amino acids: CASSKRQVGTDTQYF. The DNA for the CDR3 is TGCGCCAGCAGCAAAAGACAGGTTGGAACAGATACGCAGTATTTT.

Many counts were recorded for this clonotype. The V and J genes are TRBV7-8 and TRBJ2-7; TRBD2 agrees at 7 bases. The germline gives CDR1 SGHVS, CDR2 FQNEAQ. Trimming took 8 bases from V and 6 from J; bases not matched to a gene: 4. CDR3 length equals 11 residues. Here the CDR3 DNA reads TGTGCCAGCGGGTTAGCGGGCGAGCAGTACTTC. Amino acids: CASGLAGEQYF. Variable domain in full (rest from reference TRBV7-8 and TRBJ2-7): GAGVSQSPRYKVAKRGQDVALRCDPISGHVSLFWYQQALGQGPEFLTYFQNEAQLDKSGLPSDRFFAERPEGSVSTLKIQRTQQEDSAVYLCASGLAGEQYFGPGTRLTVT.

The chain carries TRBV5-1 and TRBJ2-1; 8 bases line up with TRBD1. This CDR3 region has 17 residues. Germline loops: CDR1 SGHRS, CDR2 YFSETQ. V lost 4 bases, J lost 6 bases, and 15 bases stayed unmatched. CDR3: CASSPTPRGLVGNEQFF. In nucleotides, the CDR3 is TGCGCCAGCAGCCCCACCCCCAGGGGGCTAGTAGGCAATGAGCAGTTCTTC.

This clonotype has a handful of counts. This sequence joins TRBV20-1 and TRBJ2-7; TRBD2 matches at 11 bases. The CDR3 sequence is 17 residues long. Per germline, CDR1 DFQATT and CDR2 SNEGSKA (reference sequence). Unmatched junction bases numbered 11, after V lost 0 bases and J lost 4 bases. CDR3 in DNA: TGCAGTGCTAGAGATCGAGCTCGACTAGCGGGATTGTACGAGCAGTACTTC. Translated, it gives CSARDRARLAGLYEQYF.

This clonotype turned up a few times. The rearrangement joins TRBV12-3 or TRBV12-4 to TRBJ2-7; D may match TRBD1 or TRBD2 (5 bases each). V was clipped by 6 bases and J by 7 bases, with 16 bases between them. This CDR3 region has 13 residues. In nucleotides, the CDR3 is TGTGCCAGCAGCCCCTGGGGGTCAGGGGAGCAGTACTTC. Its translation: CASSPWGSGEQYF.

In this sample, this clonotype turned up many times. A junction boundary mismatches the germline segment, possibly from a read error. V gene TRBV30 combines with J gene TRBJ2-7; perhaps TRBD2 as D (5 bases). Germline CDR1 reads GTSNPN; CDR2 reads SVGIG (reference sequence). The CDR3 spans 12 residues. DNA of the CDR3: TGTGCCTGGAGTGGTGGGAGCTACGTGCAGTACTTC. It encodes CAWSGGSYVQYF.

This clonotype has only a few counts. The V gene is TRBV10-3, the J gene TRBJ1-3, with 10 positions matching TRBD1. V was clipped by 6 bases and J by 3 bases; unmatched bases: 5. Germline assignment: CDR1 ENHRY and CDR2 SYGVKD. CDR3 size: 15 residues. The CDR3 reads CAIRRQGASGNTIYF. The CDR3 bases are TGTGCCATCAGAAGACAGGGGGCCAGTGGAAACACCATATATTTT.

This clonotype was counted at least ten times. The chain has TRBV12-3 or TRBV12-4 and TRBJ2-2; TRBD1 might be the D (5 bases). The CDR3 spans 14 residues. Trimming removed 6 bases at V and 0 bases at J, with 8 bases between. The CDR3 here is CASSRAANTGELFF. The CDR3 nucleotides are TGTGCCAGCAGCAGGGCTGCGAACACCGGGGAGCTGTTTTTT.

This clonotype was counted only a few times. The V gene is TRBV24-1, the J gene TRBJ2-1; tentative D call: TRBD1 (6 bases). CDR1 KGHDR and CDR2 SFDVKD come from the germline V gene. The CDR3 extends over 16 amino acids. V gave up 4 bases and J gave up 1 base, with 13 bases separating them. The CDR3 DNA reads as TGTGCCACCAGTGACCCGCAGGGGCGGTCCTACAATGAGCAGTTCTTC. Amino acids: CATSDPQGRSYNEQFF.

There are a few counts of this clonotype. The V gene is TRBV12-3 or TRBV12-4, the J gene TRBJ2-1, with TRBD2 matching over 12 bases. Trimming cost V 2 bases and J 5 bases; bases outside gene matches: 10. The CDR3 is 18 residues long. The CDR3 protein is CASSLWPSGRDPDNEQFF. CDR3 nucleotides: TGTGCCAGCAGTTTATGGCCTAGCGGGAGGGACCCTGACAATGAGCAGTTCTTC.

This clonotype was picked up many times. The CDR3 protein is CASSFLGQGAPEAFF. CDR3 DNA: TGTGCCAGCAGCTTTTTGGGACAGGGGGCTCCTGAAGCTTTCTTT. This sequence joins TRBV7-9 and TRBJ1-1, with TRBD1 matching 12 bases. There are 15 residues in the CDR3. From germline, CDR1 is SEHNR and CDR2 FQNEAQ (reference sequence). Germline trimming cut 3 bases from V and 6 bases from J; bases unmatched to any gene: 5.

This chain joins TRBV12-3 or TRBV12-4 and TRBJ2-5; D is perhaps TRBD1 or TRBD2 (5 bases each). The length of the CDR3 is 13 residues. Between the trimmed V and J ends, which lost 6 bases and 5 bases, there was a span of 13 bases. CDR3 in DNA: TGTGCCAGCAGGGGACCCCTCGGGGAGACCCAGTACTTC. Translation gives CASRGPLGETQYF.

The CDR3 nucleotides read TGTGCCAGCAGCCGGGACAGGGGGGCCTCCTTCACCCACGAGCAGTACTTC. It encodes CASSRDRGASFTHEQYF. This rearrangement joins TRBV5-6 to TRBJ2-7, with 11 nucleotides matching TRBD1. Losses at the gene ends were 4 bases for V and 5 bases for J; bases not matched to a gene: 14. Looked up from germline, CDR1 is SGHDT and CDR2 is YYEEEE. This CDR3 has 17 amino acids.